The source of this TCR beta chain is a study of vaccination and CD4 T cells after COVID-19. CDR1 and CDR2 (germline): MNHEY, SVGAGI. The V gene lost 2 bases and the J gene lost 2 bases, with 11 bases spanning the gap. The CDR3 extends over 15 amino acids. Treatment defined: roughly 10-day PBMC culture with coronavirus spike peptide pools or control peptides (ViraFEST assay). The positive PCR dates, which preceded the US Alpha, Beta and Delta variants, fell between March and December 2020. Points from the study as a whole: The cohort comprised relatively few convalescent patients, and no early post-infection timepoints were analyzed.

Researchers used the Oncomine TCR Beta short-read assay to sequence DNA from cultured CD4+ T cells. A single record per CDR3 protein comes from TCRdb applying MiXCR to the PCR reads. Of roughly 18,000 distinct CDR3 sequences in the sample, less than 65% were seen once. This clonotype was observed a few times. The antigen is not known. This TCR derives from a human donor who had recovered from COVID-19. The chain has TRBV6-5 and TRBJ2-3; D is possibly TRBD1 (5 bases). The material sequenced was CD4+ T cells from blood, cultured in vitro. The DNA of the CDR3 is TGTGCCAGCAGTTACCCCGACAGCTACACAGATACGCAGTATTTT. Protein: CASSYPDSYTDTQYF.